Below are 21 T cell receptor beta chains sequenced from a single sample in a study of type 1 regulatory T cells. TCRdb recomputed calls from the reads with MiXCR, one row per CDR3 protein. The profile shows 68,000 or so distinct CDR3 sequences, roughly half of them singletons. These receptors have no known antigen. Sequencing was done on a sample of cultured non-Tr1 T cells, either the whole culture or a sorted T cell fraction (not recorded which). These receptors were taken from a human donor in good health.

The chain couples TRBV5-5 to TRBJ1-1; tentative D call: TRBD1 (5 bases). Germline CDR1 and CDR2: SGHKS and YYEKEE (reference sequence). The CDR3 is made up of 16 amino acids. The V gene lost 4 bases and the J gene lost 1 base, with 17 bases spanning the gap. The CDR3 bases are TGTGCCAGCAGCCGAGGAGGGGCCGGGTCGAACACTGAAGCTTTCTTT. This codes for CASSRGGAGSNTEAFF.

The chain couples TRBV30 to TRBJ2-2; D ambiguous. V lost 4 bases and J 4 bases, leaving 10 bases between the germline ends. CDR1 is GTSNPN and CDR2 is SVGIG in the germline V gene (reference sequence). The CDR3 runs to 13 residues. The CDR3 sequence: CAWKNKVTGELFF. CDR3 DNA sequence: TGTGCCTGGAAGAATAAAGTCACCGGGGAGCTGTTTTTT.

CDR3 region: CASSLTGTGGTYSNQPQHF. The CDR3 bases are TGTGCCAGCAGCTTGACCGGGACAGGGGGGACCTATAGCAATCAGCCCCAGCATTTT. The chain uses TRBV5-6 and TRBJ1-5, with 11 positions matching TRBD1. Germline trimming cut 1 base from V and 0 bases from J; bases unmatched to any gene: 9. The germline CDR1 and CDR2 sequences are SGHDT and YYEEEE. The CDR3 sequence is 19 residues long.

This clonotype has more than one count but fewer than ten. V and J are TRBV2 and TRBJ1-5, with D maybe TRBD1 (5 bases). The length of the CDR3 is 15 residues. Per germline, CDR1 SNHLY and CDR2 FYNNEI. Trimming removed 5 bases at V and 4 bases at J, with 15 bases between. The CDR3 coding sequence is TGTGCCAGCAGTAAAGAAGGAAGACAGAATCAGCCCCAGCATTTT. This codes for CASSKEGRQNQPQHF.

This clonotype was seen once. The chain employs TRBV12-3 or TRBV12-4 and TRBJ2-7; D is perhaps TRBD1 (7 bases). This CDR3 spans 17 amino acids. Trimming left V 8 bases short and J 0 bases short, with 23 bases between. CDR3 sequence (DNA): TGTGCCAGCGCTCCTAGAGGGAGGAGGGACAGCTCCTACGAGCAGTACTTC. This encodes CASAPRGRRDSSYEQYF.

The V call is TRBV6-1, the J call TRBJ2-5, with 13 bases aligning to TRBD2. With V trimmed by 5 bases and J by 4 bases, 10 bases remained unmatched. CDR3 length: 17 amino acids. Germline CDR1 and CDR2: MNHNS and SASEGT. The CDR3 sequence is CASSRLAGGLSGETQYF. The CDR3 DNA reads TGTGCCAGCAGTCGACTAGCGGGGGGCCTATCGGGAGAGACCCAGTACTTC.

V gene TRBV12-3 or TRBV12-4 combines with J gene TRBJ2-2, with D possibly TRBD1 on 6 matching bases. The CDR3 is 17 residues long. V was cut by 3 bases and J by 2 bases, with 16 bases left in between. CDR3 sequence: CASSFGGSRGNTGELFF. CDR3 sequence (DNA): TGTGCCAGCAGTTTTGGGGGCAGTAGGGGAAACACCGGGGAGCTGTTTTTT.

J is TRBJ1-1 and V is TRBV7-2; D possibly corresponds to TRBD1 (5 bases). CDR3 length equals 14 residues. The germline V and J ends were trimmed by 1 base and 6 bases, with 12 bases remaining between them. In germline, CDR1 is SGHTA, CDR2 FQGNSA. DNA of the CDR3: TGTGCCAGCAGCTTAGTGGGCGGGGGGGCTGAAGCTTTCTTT. Protein product: CASSLVGGGAEAFF.

V and J are TRBV10-3 and TRBJ2-7; 9 bases line up with TRBD2. Per germline, CDR1 ENHRY and CDR2 SYGVKD. V gave up 6 bases and J gave up 6 bases; unmatched junction bases: 9. The CDR3 contains 14 residues. Here the CDR3 DNA reads TGTGCCATCAGGAGCGGGGGGCCGCCTCCCGAGCAGTACTTC. It translates to CAIRSGGPPPEQYF.

This CDR3 reads CASSSGRWNYGYTF. CDR3 sequence (DNA): TGTGCCAGCAGTTCGGGGCGGTGGAACTATGGCTACACCTTC. This sequence joins TRBV6-2 or TRBV6-3 and TRBJ1-2; TRBD1 is a possible D gene (5 bases). Germline CDR1 reads MNHEY; CDR2 reads SVGEGT. The CDR3 sequence is 14 residues long. Trimming took off 4 bases at V and 2 bases at J, with 11 bases between the two ends.

This clonotype was observed a handful of times. The gene calls are TRBV12-3 or TRBV12-4 and TRBJ1-4, with 7 bases fitting TRBD1. This CDR3 has 14 residues. After removal of 5 bases from V and 5 bases from J, the junction contained 5 bases not matched to a gene. CDR3 residues: CASSTGQPNEKLFF. The DNA of the CDR3 is TGTGCCAGCAGTACGGGACAGCCGAATGAAAAACTGTTTTTT.

This clonotype was seen more than once but under ten times. This chain links TRBV4-1 with TRBJ1-5, with 11 bases fitting TRBD1. V was clipped by 4 bases and J by 6 bases; unmatched bases: 5. In germline, CDR1 is MGHRA, CDR2 YSYEKL. This CDR3 is built from 15 residues. CDR3 sequence: CASSPGQGAGQPQHF. The CDR3, as DNA: TGCGCCAGCAGCCCAGGACAGGGGGCCGGTCAGCCCCAGCATTTT.

Only one count was recorded for this clonotype. The gene calls are TRBV6-6 and TRBJ1-1; tentatively, D is TRBD1 (6 bases). The germline V gene has CDR1 MNHNY and CDR2 SVGAGI (reference sequence). V lost 2 bases and J 12 bases, leaving 13 bases between the germline ends. The CDR3 is made up of 12 amino acids. The CDR3 DNA sequence: TGTGCCAGCAGTTACGGGGGGGGCGCACCTTTCTTT. Translated, it gives CASSYGGGAPFF.

The chain combines TRBV20-1 with TRBJ1-1, with D perhaps matching TRBD1 (5 bases). The V and J ends lost 3 bases and 6 bases respectively, with 17 bases between them. Germline lookup yields CDR1 DFQATT and CDR2 SNEGSKA (reference sequence). This CDR3 contains 14 residues. CDR3: CSASRGQGLPEAFF. In DNA form, the CDR3 reads TGCAGTGCTAGTAGGGGCCAGGGCTTACCTGAAGCTTTCTTT.

In this sample, this clonotype turned up once. J is TRBJ2-3 and V is TRBV7-9; TRBD2 aligns across 9 bases. The V and J ends lost 5 bases and 5 bases, in that order; junction bases with no gene match: 11. Germline V CDR1 and CDR2: SEHNR, FQNEAQ (reference sequence). This CDR3 region has 16 residues. The chain's CDR3 is CASSLGTSRSQDTQYF. CDR3 bases: TGTGCCAGCAGCCTAGGGACTAGCCGGTCCCAAGATACGCAGTATTTT.

CDR3 residues: CASSLQRSTEAFF. The CDR3 DNA follows: TGTGCCAGCAGTTTACAGCGGAGCACTGAAGCTTTCTTT. This chain uses TRBV12-3 or TRBV12-4 with TRBJ1-1; unclear D gene. This CDR3 contains 13 residues. Trimming took off 2 bases at V and 4 bases at J, with 8 bases between the two ends.

The chain recombines TRBV6-1 with TRBJ1-3; no firm D call. CDR1 is MNHNS, CDR2 SASEGT, per germline. Trimming took off 10 bases at V and 4 bases at J, with 14 bases between the two ends. The CDR3 covers 13 residues. The CDR3 DNA follows: TGTGCCACCCACTGGGGTGAAGGAAACACCATATATTTT. This sequence encodes CATHWGEGNTIYF.

This chain connects TRBV19 to TRBJ1-3; TRBD1 agrees at 8 bases. Germline CDR1 reads LNHDA; CDR2 reads SQIVND (reference sequence). This CDR3 has 15 amino acids. The V gene end was trimmed by 6 bases and the J gene end by 3 bases; junction bases not matched to a gene: 7. In DNA form, the CDR3 reads TGTGCCAGTAGAGAAGGACAGGGTTATGGAAACACCATATATTTT. It is translated as CASREGQGYGNTIYF.

The V and J genes are TRBV27 and TRBJ1-6, with TRBD1 matching 10 bases. Germline V gene sequence: CDR1 MNHEY, CDR2 SMNVEV (reference sequence). The length of the CDR3 is 16 residues. Trimming at V came to 5 bases and at J to 3 bases, leaving 4 bases not matched to a gene. CDR3 sequence: CASSPGQGGYNSPLHF. The CDR3, as DNA: TGTGCCAGCAGTCCCGGACAGGGGGGCTATAATTCACCCCTCCACTTT.

This clonotype showed up just a few times. V is TRBV20-1 and J is TRBJ2-5; D gene ambiguous. This CDR3 contains 11 residues. V lost 7 bases to trimming and J lost 2 bases, with 8 bases between them. Germline V gene lookup returns CDR1 DFQATT and CDR2 SNEGSKA (reference sequence). CDR3 region: CSGQFQETQYF. The CDR3, as DNA: TGCAGTGGTCAGTTTCAAGAGACCCAGTACTTC.

The chain couples TRBV9 to TRBJ2-5; the D gene is possibly TRBD2 (6 bases). Trimming took 3 bases from V and 5 from J, leaving 11 bases between them. The CDR3 is made up of 13 amino acids. Germline CDR1 SGDLS, CDR2 YYNGEE. CDR3 amino acids: CASSGGTAETQYF. The CDR3 DNA is TGTGCCAGCAGCGGGGGGACTGCTGAGACCCAGTACTTC. The full variable domain, in which reference TRBV9 and TRBJ2-5 provide the parts outside the CDR3, is DSGVTQTPKHLITATGQRVTLRCSPRSGDLSVYWYQQSLDQGLQFLIQYYNGEERAKGNILERFSAQQFPDLHSELNLSSLELGDSALYFCASSGGTAETQYFGPGTRLLVL.